Below, one TCR beta chain is given with its context. The sample originates from a study of beta chain features in type 1 diabetes. Isolated RNA was reverse transcribed in full, so expressed TCRB transcripts were sequenced. Produced via immunoSEQ multiplex PCR; TCRdb's table is partial and in-frame only. This sample has approximately 340,000 clones; approximately 16% occur once, and the top ten carry approximately 0.02%. CDR1 is GTSNPN and CDR2 is SVGIG in the germline V gene (reference sequence). The CDR3 covers 11 residues. V lost 4 bases and J lost 8; bases outside the gene matches: 3. V is TRBV30 and J is TRBJ1-2; 8 bases fit TRBD1. This clonotype was obtained from a woman aged 18-29 years in good health. The sequencing input was naive CD4+ T cells from blood. The CDR3, as DNA: TGTGCCTGGACAGGGGGCTGGGGCTACACCTTC. Protein product: CAWTGGWGYTF.